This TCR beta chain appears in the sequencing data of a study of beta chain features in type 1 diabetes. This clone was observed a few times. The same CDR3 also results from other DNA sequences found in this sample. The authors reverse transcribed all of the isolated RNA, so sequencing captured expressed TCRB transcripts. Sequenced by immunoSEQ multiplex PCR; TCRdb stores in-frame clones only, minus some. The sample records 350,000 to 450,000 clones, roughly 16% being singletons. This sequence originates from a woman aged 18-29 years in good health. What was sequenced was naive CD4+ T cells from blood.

The CDR3 DNA follows: TGTGCCAGCAGCTTGAGGGACAGCTCCTACGAGCAGTACTTC. It translates to CASSLRDSSYEQYF. The chain links TRBV7-9 to TRBJ2-7; 7 nucleotides line up with TRBD1. Germline V gene data show CDR1 as SEHNR and CDR2 as FQNEAQ (reference sequence). The CDR3 is 14 residues long. Losses at the gene ends were 3 bases for V and 0 bases for J; bases not matched to a gene: 2.